The table lists the clone carrying this T cell receptor (beta chain) with many counts. Its antigen remains unidentified. The CDR3 extends over 14 amino acids. The germline V gene has CDR1 SGHDT and CDR2 YYEEEE. V lost 0 bases and J 5 bases, leaving 9 bases between the germline ends. The source of the sample is a study of T cells in Graves' hyperthyroidism and ophthalmopathy. Template material for amplifying TCR beta CDR3 regions consisted of RNA transcripts. The HTBI primer set served for first-round RT-PCR of the TCR CDR3. TCRdb redid the calling of the multiplex PCR reads with MiXCR, one entry per CDR3 protein. In the table there are 310,000 or so distinct CDR3 sequences, about 18% of which are singletons. The study, taken as a whole, reports: Among clonotypes expanded in thyroid above 0.001, most were also found in blood.

The clonotype was recovered from a woman aged 55-69 years with Graves' ophthalmopathy. The sequenced sample was blood. This chain links TRBV5-6 with TRBJ1-5; no clear D. The CDR3 sequence is CASSLVGRDQPQHF. CDR3 in DNA: TGTGCCAGCAGCTTGGTAGGGAGGGATCAGCCCCAGCATTTT. The full variable domain, completed using reference TRBV5-6 and TRBJ1-5, is DAGVTQSPTHLIKTRGQQVTLRCSPKSGHDTVSWYQQALGQGPQFIFQYYEEEERQRGNFPDRFSGHQFPNYSSELNVNALLLGDSALYLCASSLVGRDQPQHFGDGTRLSIL.